This entry features one TCR beta chain sequence. There are a few counts of this clonotype. Its recognized antigen is unknown. The record has no base qualities; no much larger clone is one base away. These data belong to a study of T cell repertoires in cytomegalovirus infection (dated by TCRdb to the late 2010s). General notes on the study: Because public TCR beta signatures pointed to carriage of CMV infection together with the matching HLA type, the HLA type of each donor mattered for the analysis.

The instrument was an Illumina HiSeq 1500. In TCRdb, the public reads were trimmed at Q25 with fastp and aligned with MiXCR, with productive beta chains retained. Identical CDR3 protein sequences are pooled into one entry, listed with their most common genes and DNA. The sample records around 740,000 distinct CDR3 sequences, about 40% of which are singletons. Around 2.8% of the sample is taken by the ten largest. Reading the germline V gene gives CDR1 MNHGY and CDR2 SAAAGT. Counted from cysteine to phenylalanine, this CDR3 has 13 amino acids. The DNA shown is the 39-base CDR3, in frame from base 1. The germline V and J ends show losses of 11 bases and 3 bases respectively, and no gene match explains 8 bases of the junction. Results and caveats for the whole study, not just this receptor: In both this cohort and an independent cohort of some 370 donors, the cumulative frequency of public TCR beta family members distinguished carriers of CMV infection plus the relevant HLA type. The ex vivo response was dominated by HLA-C-restricted CMV-specific TCR beta clonotypes, which also provided the single most frequent clonotype in two of eight donors.

Material: PBMCs. The chain employs TRBV6-8 and TRBJ2-7, with 9 middle bases fitting TRBD2. The sequence came from a human donor in good health (CMV status not recorded). Some clones in this sample may be carry-over from other donors' samples. The CDR3 here reads CASRRGGGYEQYF. The DNA is TGTGCCTCTCGGCGGGGGGGCGGCTACGAGCAGTACTTC.